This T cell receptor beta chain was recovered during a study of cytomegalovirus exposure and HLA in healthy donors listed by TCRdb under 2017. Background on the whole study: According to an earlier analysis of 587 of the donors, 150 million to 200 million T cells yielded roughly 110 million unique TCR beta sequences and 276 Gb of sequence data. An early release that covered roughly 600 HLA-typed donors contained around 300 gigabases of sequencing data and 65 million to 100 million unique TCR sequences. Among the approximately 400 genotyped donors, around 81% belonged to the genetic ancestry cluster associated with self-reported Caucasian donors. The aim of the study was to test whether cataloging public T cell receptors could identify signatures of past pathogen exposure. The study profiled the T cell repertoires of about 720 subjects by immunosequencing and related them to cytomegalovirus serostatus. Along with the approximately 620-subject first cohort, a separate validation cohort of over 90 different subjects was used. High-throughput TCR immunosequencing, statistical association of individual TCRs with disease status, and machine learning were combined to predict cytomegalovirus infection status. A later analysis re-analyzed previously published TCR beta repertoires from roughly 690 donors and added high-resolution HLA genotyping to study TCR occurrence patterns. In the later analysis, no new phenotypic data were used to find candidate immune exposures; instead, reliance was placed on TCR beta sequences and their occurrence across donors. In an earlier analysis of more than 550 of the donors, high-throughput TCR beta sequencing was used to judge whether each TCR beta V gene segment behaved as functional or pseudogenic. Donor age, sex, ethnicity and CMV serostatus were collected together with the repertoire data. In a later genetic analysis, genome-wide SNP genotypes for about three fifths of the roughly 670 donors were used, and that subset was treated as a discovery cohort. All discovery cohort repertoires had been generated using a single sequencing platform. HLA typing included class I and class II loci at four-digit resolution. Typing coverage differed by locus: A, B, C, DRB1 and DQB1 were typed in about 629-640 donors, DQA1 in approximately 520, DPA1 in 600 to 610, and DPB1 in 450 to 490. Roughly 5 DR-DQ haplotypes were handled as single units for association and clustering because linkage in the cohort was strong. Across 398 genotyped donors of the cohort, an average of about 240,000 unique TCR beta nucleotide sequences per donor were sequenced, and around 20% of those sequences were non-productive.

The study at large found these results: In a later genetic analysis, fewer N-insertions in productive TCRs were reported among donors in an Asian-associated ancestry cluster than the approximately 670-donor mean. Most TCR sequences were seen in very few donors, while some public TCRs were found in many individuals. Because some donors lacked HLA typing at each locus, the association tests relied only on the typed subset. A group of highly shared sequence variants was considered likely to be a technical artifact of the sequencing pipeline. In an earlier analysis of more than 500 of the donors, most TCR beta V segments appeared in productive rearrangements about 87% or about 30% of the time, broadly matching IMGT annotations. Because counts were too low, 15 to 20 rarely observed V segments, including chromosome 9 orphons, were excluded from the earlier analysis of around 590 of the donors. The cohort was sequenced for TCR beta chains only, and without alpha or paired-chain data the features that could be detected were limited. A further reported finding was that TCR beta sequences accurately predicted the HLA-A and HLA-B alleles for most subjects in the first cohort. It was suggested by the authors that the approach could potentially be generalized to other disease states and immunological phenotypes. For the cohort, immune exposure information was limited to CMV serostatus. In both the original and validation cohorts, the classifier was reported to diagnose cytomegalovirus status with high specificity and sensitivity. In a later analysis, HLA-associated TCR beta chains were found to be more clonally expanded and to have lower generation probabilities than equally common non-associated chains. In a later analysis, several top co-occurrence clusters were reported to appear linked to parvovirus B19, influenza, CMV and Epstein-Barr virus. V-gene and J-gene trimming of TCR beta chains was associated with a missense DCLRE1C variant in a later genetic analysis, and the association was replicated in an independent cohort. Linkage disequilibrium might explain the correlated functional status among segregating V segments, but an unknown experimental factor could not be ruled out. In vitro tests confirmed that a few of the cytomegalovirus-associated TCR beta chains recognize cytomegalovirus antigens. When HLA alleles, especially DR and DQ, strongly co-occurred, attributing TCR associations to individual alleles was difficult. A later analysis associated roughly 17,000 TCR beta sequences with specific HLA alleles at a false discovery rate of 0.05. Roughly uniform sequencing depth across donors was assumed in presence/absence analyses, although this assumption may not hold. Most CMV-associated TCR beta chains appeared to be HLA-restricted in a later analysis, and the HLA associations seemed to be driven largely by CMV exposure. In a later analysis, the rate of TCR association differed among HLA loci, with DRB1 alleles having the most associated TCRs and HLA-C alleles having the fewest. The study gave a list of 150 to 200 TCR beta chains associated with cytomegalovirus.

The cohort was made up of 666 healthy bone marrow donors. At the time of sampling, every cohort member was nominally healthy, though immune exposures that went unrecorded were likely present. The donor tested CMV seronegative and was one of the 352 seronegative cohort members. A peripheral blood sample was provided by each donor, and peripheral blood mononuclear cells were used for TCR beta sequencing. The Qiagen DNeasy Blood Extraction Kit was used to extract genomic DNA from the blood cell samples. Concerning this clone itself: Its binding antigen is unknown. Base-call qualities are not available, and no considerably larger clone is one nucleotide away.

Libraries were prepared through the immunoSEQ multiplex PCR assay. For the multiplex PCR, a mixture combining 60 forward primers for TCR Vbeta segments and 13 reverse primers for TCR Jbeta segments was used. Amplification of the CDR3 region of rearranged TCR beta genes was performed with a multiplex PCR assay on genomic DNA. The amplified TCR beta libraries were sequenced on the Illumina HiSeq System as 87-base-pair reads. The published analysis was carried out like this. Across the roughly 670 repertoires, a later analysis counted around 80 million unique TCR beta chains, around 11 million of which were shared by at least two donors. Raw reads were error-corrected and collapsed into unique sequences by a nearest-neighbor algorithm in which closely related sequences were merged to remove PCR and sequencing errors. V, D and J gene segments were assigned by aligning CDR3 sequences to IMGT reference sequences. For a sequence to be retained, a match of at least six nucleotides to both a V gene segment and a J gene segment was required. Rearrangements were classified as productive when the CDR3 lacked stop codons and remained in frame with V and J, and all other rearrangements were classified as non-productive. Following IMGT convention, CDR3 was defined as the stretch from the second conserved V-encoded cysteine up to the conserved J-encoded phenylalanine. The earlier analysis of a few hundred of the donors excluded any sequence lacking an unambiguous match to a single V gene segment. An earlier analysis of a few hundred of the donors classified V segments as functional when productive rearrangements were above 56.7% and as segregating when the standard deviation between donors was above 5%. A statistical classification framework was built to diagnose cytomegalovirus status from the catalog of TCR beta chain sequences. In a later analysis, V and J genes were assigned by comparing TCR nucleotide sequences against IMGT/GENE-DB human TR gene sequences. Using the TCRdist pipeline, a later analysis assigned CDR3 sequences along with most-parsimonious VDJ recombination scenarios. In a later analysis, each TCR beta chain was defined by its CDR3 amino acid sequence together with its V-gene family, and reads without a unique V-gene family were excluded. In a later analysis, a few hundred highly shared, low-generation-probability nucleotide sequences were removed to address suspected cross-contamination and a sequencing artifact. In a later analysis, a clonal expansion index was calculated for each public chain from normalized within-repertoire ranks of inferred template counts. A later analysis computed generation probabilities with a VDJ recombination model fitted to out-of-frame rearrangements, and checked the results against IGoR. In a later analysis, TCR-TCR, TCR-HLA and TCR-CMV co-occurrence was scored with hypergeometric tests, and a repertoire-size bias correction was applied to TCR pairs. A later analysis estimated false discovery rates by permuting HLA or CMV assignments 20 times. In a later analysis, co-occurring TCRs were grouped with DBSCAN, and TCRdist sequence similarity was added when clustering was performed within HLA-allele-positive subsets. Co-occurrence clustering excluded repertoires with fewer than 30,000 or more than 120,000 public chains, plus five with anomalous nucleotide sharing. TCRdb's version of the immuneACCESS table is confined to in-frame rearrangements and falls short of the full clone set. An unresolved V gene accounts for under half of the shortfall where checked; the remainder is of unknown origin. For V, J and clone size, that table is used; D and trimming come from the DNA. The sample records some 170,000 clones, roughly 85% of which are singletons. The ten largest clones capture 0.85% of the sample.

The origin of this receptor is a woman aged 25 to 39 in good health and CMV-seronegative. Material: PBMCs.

Here is the DNA: TGTGCCAGCAGTTTTTTGGGGACATACTACGAGCAGTACTTC. This encodes CASSFLGTYYEQYF. The chain couples TRBV28 to TRBJ2-7; TRBD1 might be the D gene, on 6 matching bases. Deletion took 3 bases off V and 3 bases off J, with a span of 12 bases between the germline ends. From the germline V gene, CDR1 is MDHEN and CDR2 is SYDVKM. From the cysteine up to the phenylalanine, the CDR3 has a length of 14 residues. Only the CDR3 portion is preserved as DNA: 42 bases, with reading frame beginning at the first base.